A single sample gave rise to the 17 T cell receptor beta chains below, sequenced in a study of early T cells in non-severe SARS-CoV-2 infection. TCRdb re-called the 5' RACE reads through MiXCR, storing one row per CDR3 protein. The sample contains about 30,000 distinct CDR3 sequences, approximately 5.6% of which appear only once. Material: whole blood. These receptors all come from an adult who was a healthcare worker with PCR-confirmed SARS-CoV-2 infection or an uninfected control (not recorded which).

The rearrangement uses TRBV18 and TRBJ1-2; D remains unclear. This CDR3 has 13 amino acids. The V end lost 3 bases, the J end lost 8 bases, and 13 bases lay between the germline ends. The germline CDR1 and CDR2 sequences are KGHSH and LQKENI. CDR3 protein: CASSPNDSQGYTF. In nucleotides, the CDR3 is TGTGCCAGCTCACCCAATGACTCGCAAGGCTACACCTTC.

This clonotype was detected ten times or more. The chain combines TRBV7-2 with TRBJ1-3; 8 nucleotides line up with TRBD1. CDR1 SGHTA and CDR2 FQGNSA come from the germline V gene. The CDR3 has 15 amino acids. J lost 4 bases, V lost 1 base, and 3 bases had no gene match. In DNA, the CDR3 is TGTGCCAGCAGCTTAGGGCAGGGGGCCGGAAACACCATATATTTT. Amino acid sequence: CASSLGQGAGNTIYF. Full variable domain (outside the CDR3, taken from reference TRBV7-2 and TRBJ1-3): GAGVSQSPSNKVTEKGKDVELRCDPISGHTALYWYRQSLGQGLEFLIYFQGNSAPDKSGLPSDRFSAERTGGSVSTLTIQRTQQEDSAVYLCASSLGQGAGNTIYFGEGSWLTVV.

This clonotype was seen repeatedly, ten times or more. The chain has TRBV20-1 and TRBJ1-5; D is undetermined. Germline CDR1 reads DFQATT; CDR2 reads SNEGSKA (reference sequence). The CDR3 sequence is 14 residues long. V shed 2 bases and J shed 6 bases, with 14 bases lying between them. CDR3 nucleotide sequence: TGCAGTGCTAGAAGCCCTACGGCGGTTCAGCCCCAGCATTTT. This sequence encodes CSARSPTAVQPQHF.

This clonotype was seen at least ten times. The genes are TRBV7-3 and TRBJ2-2; no clear D gene. This CDR3 is 12 amino acids long. Deletions cut 4 bases from V and 5 bases from J, with 5 bases between. Germline V gene data show CDR1 as SGHTA and CDR2 as FQGTGA. The CDR3 sequence: CASSSGTGELFF. Here the CDR3 DNA reads TGTGCCAGCAGCTCCGGGACCGGGGAGCTGTTTTTT.

Note on this clonotype: A clone one base away is much larger, so this may be a read error. The rearrangement uses TRBV7-9 and TRBJ2-7; D gene uncertain. From germline, CDR1 is SEHNR and CDR2 FQNEAQ (reference sequence). The V gene lost 7 bases and the J gene lost 5 bases, with 9 bases spanning the gap. This CDR3 has 11 residues. CDR3 region: CASTAEHEQYF. CDR3 bases: TGTGCCAGCACTGCCGAACACGAGCAGTACTTC.

At least ten counts were recorded for this clonotype. This CDR3 is CASSSGGMVAEAFF. The CDR3 coding sequence is TGTGCCAGCAGTTCTGGAGGGATGGTTGCTGAAGCTTTCTTT. The chain uses TRBV28 and TRBJ1-1; D ambiguous. CDR3 size: 14 residues. Trimming shortened V by 4 bases and J by 6 bases, and 15 bases separated the two germline ends. The germline CDR1 and CDR2 sequences are MDHEN and SYDVKM.

This clonotype was observed at least ten times. J is TRBJ2-3 and V is TRBV6-1; 7 nucleotides line up with TRBD2. Trimming took 6 bases from V and 4 from J; bases not matched to a gene: 10. Germline-derived CDR1 and CDR2 are MNHNS and SASEGT. CDR3 size: 15 residues. This CDR3 is CASRPQAGLSDTQYF. CDR3 nucleotides: TGTGCCAGCAGACCCCAAGCGGGATTGTCAGATACGCAGTATTTT.

The V call is TRBV7-3, the J call TRBJ2-3, with 8 nucleotides matching TRBD2. V gave up 8 bases and J gave up 5 bases; unmatched junction bases: 15. Germline loops: CDR1 SGHTA, CDR2 FQGTGA. The CDR3 is 16 residues long. The CDR3 spells CASFHRPTAGVDTQYF. For the CDR3, the DNA is TGTGCCAGCTTCCACCGCCCCACAGCGGGAGTAGATACGCAGTATTTT.

This clonotype was seen at least ten times. The rearrangement joins TRBV9 to TRBJ1-5, with D possibly TRBD1 on 5 matching bases. V dropped 4 bases and J dropped 6 bases, with 14 bases sitting between them. CDR1 is SGDLS and CDR2 is YYNGEE in the germline V gene. This CDR3 has 14 amino acids. The CDR3 bases are TGTGCCAGCAGCCCCTTTGGGGGACCTCAGCCCCAGCATTTT. Translation gives CASSPFGGPQPQHF.

V is TRBV18 and J is TRBJ2-1; unclear D gene. The CDR3 sequence is 16 residues long. Germline V lookup: CDR1 KGHSH, CDR2 LQKENI. V gave up 3 bases and J gave up 6 bases, with 18 bases separating them. CDR3 loop: CASSPLLSGNINEQFF. The CDR3 DNA is TGTGCCAGCTCACCCCTACTTAGTGGGAACATCAATGAGCAGTTCTTC.

This clonotype was counted ten times or more. The chain carries TRBV6-1 and TRBJ1-2, with TRBD1 matching over 10 bases. V was clipped by 4 bases and J by 4 bases; unmatched bases: 3. The CDR3 sequence is 14 residues long. The germline V gene encodes CDR1 MNHNS and CDR2 SASEGT. CDR3 sequence reads: CASSGQGASYGYTF. The CDR3 DNA is TGTGCCAGCAGTGGACAGGGGGCGAGCTATGGCTACACCTTC.

This clonotype was counted at least ten times. The V and J genes are TRBV27 and TRBJ2-1, with 13 positions matching TRBD2. This CDR3 has 17 amino acids. The V segment lost 3 bases and the J segment 7 bases; nucleotides outside the gene matches: 9. Per the germline V gene, CDR1 is MNHEY and CDR2 is SMNVEV (reference sequence). The CDR3 region has the DNA TGTGCCAGCAGTTTCCGATACGGACTAGCGGGAGATAATGAGCAGTTCTTC. Protein sequence: CASSFRYGLAGDNEQFF.

This clonotype was counted at least ten times. The V call is TRBV4-3, the J call TRBJ2-7, with TRBD1 matching over 10 bases. V lost 0 bases, J lost 3 bases, and 2 bases stayed unmatched. CDR3 length: 15 residues. From germline, CDR1 is LGHNA and CDR2 YSLEER. The CDR3 region is CASSQETGGNYEQYF. CDR3 nucleotides: TGCGCCAGCAGCCAAGAGACAGGGGGCAACTACGAGCAGTACTTC.

The table lists this clonotype with many counts. This sequence joins TRBV24-1 and TRBJ2-3; maybe TRBD1 (5 bases). V lost 1 base and J lost 5, with 15 bases in between. This CDR3 has 16 residues. Germline V CDR1 and CDR2: KGHDR, SFDVKD. The CDR3 coding sequence is TGTGCCACCAGTGATTTTCTAGGGGCCCGAGGAGATACGCAGTATTTT. This gives the protein CATSDFLGARGDTQYF.

The V gene is TRBV7-8, the J gene TRBJ2-5; D not certain. The length of the CDR3 is 9 residues. With 10 bases removed from V and 3 bases from J, the gap between germline ends came to 3 bases. Germline V gene lookup returns CDR1 SGHVS and CDR2 FQNEAQ. In DNA, the CDR3 is TGTGCCACCGAAGAGACCCAGTACTTC. The encoded protein is CATEETQYF.

This clonotype was observed a few times. V and J are TRBV7-6 and TRBJ2-1, with TRBD2 identical over 14 bases. Germline CDR1 reads SGHVS; CDR2 reads FNYEAQ. CDR3 length: 20 amino acids. V was pared by 4 bases and J by 5 bases, with 16 bases of the junction left unmatched. CDR3 DNA: TGTGCCAGCAGCTGGAAGGACGGGACTAGCGGGGGAGTCCTTAACAATGAGCAGTTCTTC. Amino acid sequence: CASSWKDGTSGGVLNNEQFF.

In its sample, this clonotype was seen many times. The chain has TRBV6-1 and TRBJ2-7, with a possible D match to TRBD2 (5 bases). CDR3 size: 14 residues. Per germline, CDR1 MNHNS and CDR2 SASEGT. Between the trimmed V and J ends, which lost 6 bases and 3 bases, there was a span of 15 bases. CDR3 residues: CASSLERTGYEQYF. The DNA for the CDR3 is TGTGCCAGCAGCCTAGAGAGGACTGGCTACGAGCAGTACTTC.